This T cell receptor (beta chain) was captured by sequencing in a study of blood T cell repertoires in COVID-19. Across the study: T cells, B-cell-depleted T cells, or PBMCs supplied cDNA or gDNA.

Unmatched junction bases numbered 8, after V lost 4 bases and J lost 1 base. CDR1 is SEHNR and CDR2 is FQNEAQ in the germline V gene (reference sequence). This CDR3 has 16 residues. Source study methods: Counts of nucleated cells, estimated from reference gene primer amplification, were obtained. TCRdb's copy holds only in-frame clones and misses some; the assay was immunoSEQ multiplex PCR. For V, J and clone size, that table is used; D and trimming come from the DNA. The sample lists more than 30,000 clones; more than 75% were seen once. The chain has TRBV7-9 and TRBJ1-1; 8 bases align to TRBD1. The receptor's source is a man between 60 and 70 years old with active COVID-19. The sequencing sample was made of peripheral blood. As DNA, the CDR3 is TGTGCCAGCAGCTACGGACAGGGTGAGGGGAACACTGAAGCTTTCTTT. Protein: CASSYGQGEGNTEAFF.